The rows below give T cell receptor beta chains drawn from one sample of a study of cytomegalovirus exposure and HLA in healthy donors. Sequencing was performed with immunoSEQ multiplex PCR; in TCRdb, only in-frame clones are kept and a portion is missing. The table has approximately 180,000 clones, approximately 80% seen once. Sequencing was performed on PBMCs. The receptor source for this set is a woman aged 25 to 45 in good health and CMV-seronegative. Both conserved end residues are part of each CDR3. D genes are given only for firm matches. Clone size appears in some rows only: once, few, many, or a class for an expanded clone.

j_call: TRBJ2-3
clone_size: -
d_call: TRBD1
v_call: TRBV5-4
cdr3_nt: TGTGCCAGCAGCTTGTATGGGGACAGGGTCACAGATACGCAGTATTTT
cdr3_aa: CASSLYGDRVTDTQYF

j_call: TRBJ2-3
clone_size: -
d_call: TRBD2
v_call: TRBV4-3
cdr3_nt: TGCGCCAGCAGCCCGTCTCGAGGACTAGCGGGGGACACAGATACGCAGTATTTT
cdr3_aa: CASSPSRGLAGDTDTQYF

j_call: TRBJ1-1
clone_size: -
d_call: TRBD1
v_call: TRBV11-1
cdr3_nt: TGTGCCAGCAGCTACCGGGACAGCCCTATGAACACTGAAGCTTTCTTT
cdr3_aa: CASSYRDSPMNTEAFF

j_call: TRBJ2-1
clone_size: once
d_call: -
v_call: TRBV9
cdr3_nt: TGTGCCAGCAGCGTAGAGGGGGGGCCGGGACTAAACTACAATGAGCAGTTCTTC
cdr3_aa: CASSVEGGPGLNYNEQFF

j_call: TRBJ2-7
clone_size: many
d_call: -
v_call: TRBV5-6
cdr3_nt: TGTGCCAGCAGCTTAGGTTCAGGGTCCCACGAGCAGTACTTC
cdr3_aa: CASSLGSGSHEQYF

j_call: TRBJ1-5
clone_size: -
d_call: TRBD1
v_call: TRBV28
cdr3_nt: TGTGCCAGCAGACAACAGGGGTTCCAGCCCCAGCATTTT
cdr3_aa: CASRQQGFQPQHF

j_call: TRBJ2-2
clone_size: -
d_call: TRBD2
v_call: TRBV11-2
cdr3_nt: TGTGCCAGCAGCTTAGGAGGACTAGCGGGAAGCGGGGAGCTGTTTTTT
cdr3_aa: CASSLGGLAGSGELFF

j_call: TRBJ2-7
clone_size: -
d_call: TRBD2
v_call: TRBV2
cdr3_nt: TGTGCCAGCAGGGACATCCGGCGCGGGGGGCAGTACGAGCAGTACTTC
cdr3_aa: CASRDIRRGGQYEQYF

j_call: TRBJ1-1
clone_size: -
d_call: -
v_call: TRBV19
cdr3_nt: TGTGCCAGTGAGGCAGGACTGGGAGCTTTCTTT
cdr3_aa: CASEAGLGAFF

j_call: TRBJ1-6
clone_size: -
d_call: -
v_call: TRBV7-9
cdr3_nt: TGTGCCAGCAGCTTCGGGGGATTAGTATTCTCACCCCTCCACTTT
cdr3_aa: CASSFGGLVFSPLHF

j_call: TRBJ2-1
clone_size: -
d_call: -
v_call: TRBV19
cdr3_nt: TGTGCCAGTAGTGCTCCCGGGAACTCCTACAATGAGCAGTTCTTC
cdr3_aa: CASSAPGNSYNEQFF

j_call: TRBJ1-1
clone_size: -
d_call: -
v_call: TRBV9
cdr3_nt: TGTGCCAGCAGCATAATAGAGAACACTGAAGCTTTCTTT
cdr3_aa: CASSIIENTEAFF

j_call: TRBJ2-7
clone_size: -
d_call: TRBD1
v_call: TRBV10-3
cdr3_nt: TGTGCCATCAGTGTGGGACAGAGCTACGAGCAGTACTTC
cdr3_aa: CAISVGQSYEQYF

j_call: TRBJ2-7
clone_size: -
d_call: TRBD2
v_call: TRBV4-3
cdr3_nt: TGCGCCAGCAGCTCCGGACTAGCGGGGTTGGAGCAGTACTTC
cdr3_aa: CASSSGLAGLEQYF

j_call: TRBJ1-1
clone_size: -
d_call: -
v_call: TRBV7-9
cdr3_nt: TGTGCCAGCAGCGGAGGGGAAAACACTGAAGCTTTCTTT
cdr3_aa: CASSGGENTEAFF

j_call: TRBJ1-5
clone_size: -
d_call: -
v_call: TRBV4-3
cdr3_nt: TGCGCCAGCAGCCTGGGCAGCAATCAGCCCCAGCATTTT
cdr3_aa: CASSLGSNQPQHF

j_call: TRBJ2-6
clone_size: -
d_call: TRBD1
v_call: TRBV19
cdr3_nt: TGTGCCAGTAGCCTAGGCGGGACAGGGACATCTGGGGCCAACGTCCTGACTTTC
cdr3_aa: CASSLGGTGTSGANVLTF

j_call: TRBJ1-1
clone_size: -
d_call: TRBD1
v_call: TRBV28
cdr3_nt: TGTGCCAGCAGAACCTCTACCGGGACAGCCCTCATGAACACTGAAGCTTTCTTT
cdr3_aa: CASRTSTGTALMNTEAFF

j_call: TRBJ1-4
clone_size: -
d_call: -
v_call: TRBV2
cdr3_nt: TGTGCCAGCAGGGCCCAGGGATACGAAAAACTGTTTTTT
cdr3_aa: CASRAQGYEKLFF

j_call: TRBJ2-1
clone_size: once
d_call: TRBD1
v_call: TRBV7-2
cdr3_nt: TGTGCCAGCAGCTCCCGACAGGGTCCGAATGAGCAGTTCTTC
cdr3_aa: CASSSRQGPNEQFF

j_call: TRBJ2-1
clone_size: -
d_call: TRBD2
v_call: TRBV5-4
cdr3_nt: TGTGCCAGCAGCTTGGTATCGGCTAGCGGGAGGATGACGGATTTCTTC
cdr3_aa: CASSLVSASGRMTDFF

j_call: TRBJ2-5
clone_size: -
d_call: TRBD1
v_call: TRBV2
cdr3_nt: TGTGCCAGCGGGCGGACAGGGGCGTCCCAAGAGACCCAGTACTTC
cdr3_aa: CASGRTGASQETQYF